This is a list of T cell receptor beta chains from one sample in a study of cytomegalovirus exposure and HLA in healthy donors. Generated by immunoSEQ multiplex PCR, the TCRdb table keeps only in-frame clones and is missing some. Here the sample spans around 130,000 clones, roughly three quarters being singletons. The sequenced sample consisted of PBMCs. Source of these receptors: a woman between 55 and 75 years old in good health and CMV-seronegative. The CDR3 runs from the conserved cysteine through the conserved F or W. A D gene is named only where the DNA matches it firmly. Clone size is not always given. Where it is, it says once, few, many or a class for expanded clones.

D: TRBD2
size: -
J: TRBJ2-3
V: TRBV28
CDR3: CASSKAGSSTDTQYF
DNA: TGTGCCAGCAGCAAAGCGGGATCCAGCACAGATACGCAGTATTTT

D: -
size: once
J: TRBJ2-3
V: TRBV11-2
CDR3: CASSPAASTDTQYF
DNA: TGTGCCAGCAGCCCCGCGGCTAGCACAGATACGCAGTATTTT

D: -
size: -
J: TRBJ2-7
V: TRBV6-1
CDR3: CATAAQRERQGQYF
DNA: TGTGCCACCGCTGCCCAGCGGGAGAGACAGGGGCAGTACTTC

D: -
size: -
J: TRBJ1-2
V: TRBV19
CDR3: CASSGSGYRGYTF
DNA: TGTGCCAGTAGTGGGTCTGGCTACAGAGGCTACACCTTC

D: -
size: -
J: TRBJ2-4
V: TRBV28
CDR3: CASSSRGQGKNIQYF
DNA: TGTGCCAGCAGTTCGAGGGGACAAGGCAAAAACATTCAGTACTTC

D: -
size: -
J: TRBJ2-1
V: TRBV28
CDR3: CASVRLPAGNEQFF
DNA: TGTGCCAGCGTCAGGCTCCCGGCGGGCAATGAGCAGTTCTTC

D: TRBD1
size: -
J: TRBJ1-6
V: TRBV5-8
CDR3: CASRRTGESPLHF
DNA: TGTGCCAGCAGAAGGACAGGGGAGTCACCCCTCCACTTT

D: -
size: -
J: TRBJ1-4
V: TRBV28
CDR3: CASSLGGATNEKLFF
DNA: TGTGCCAGCAGTCTGGGGGGGGCCACTAATGAAAAACTGTTTTTT

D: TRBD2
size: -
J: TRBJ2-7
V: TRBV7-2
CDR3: CASSRRVGRVEQYF
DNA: TGTGCCAGCAGCCGCCGGGTGGGGAGGGTCGAGCAGTACTTC

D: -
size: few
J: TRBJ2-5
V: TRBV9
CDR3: CASSAGQNQETQYF
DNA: TGTGCCAGCAGCGCTGGACAGAACCAAGAGACCCAGTACTTC

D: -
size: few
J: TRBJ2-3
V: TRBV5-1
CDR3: CASSTPLTVTDTQYF
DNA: TGCGCCAGCAGCACCCCCCTGACAGTCACAGATACGCAGTATTTT

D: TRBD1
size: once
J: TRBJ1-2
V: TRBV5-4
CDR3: CASSPGQGDIYGYTF
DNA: TGTGCCAGCAGCCCGGGACAGGGGGATATCTATGGCTACACCTTC

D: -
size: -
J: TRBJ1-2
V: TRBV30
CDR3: CAWSVPGIRNGYTF
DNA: TGTGCCTGGAGTGTACCCGGGATCCGGAATGGCTACACCTTC

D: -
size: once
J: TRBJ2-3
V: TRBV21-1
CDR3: CASSKVGDSSTDTQYF
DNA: TGTGCCAGCAGCAAGGTGGGGGACAGTAGCACAGATACGCAGTATTTT

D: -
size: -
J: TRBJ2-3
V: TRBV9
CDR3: CASTKMSFGDTQYF
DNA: TGTGCCAGCACCAAGATGAGCTTCGGGGATACGCAGTATTTT

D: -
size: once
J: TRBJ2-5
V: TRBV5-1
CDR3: CASSLLGGQETQYF
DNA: TGCGCCAGCAGCTTGTTAGGGGGCCAAGAGACCCAGTACTTC

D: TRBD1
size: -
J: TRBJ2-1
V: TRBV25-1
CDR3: CASSVSGTGDFNEQFF
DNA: TGTGCCAGCAGTGTCTCCGGGACAGGGGATTTCAATGAGCAGTTCTTC

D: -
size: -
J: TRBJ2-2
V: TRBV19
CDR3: CASSILGGMDTGELFF
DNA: TGTGCCAGTAGTATATTAGGGGGAATGGACACCGGGGAGCTGTTTTTT

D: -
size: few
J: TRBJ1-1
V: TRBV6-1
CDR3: CASSRTVNTEAFF
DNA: TGTGCCAGCAGTAGGACAGTAAACACTGAAGCTTTCTTT

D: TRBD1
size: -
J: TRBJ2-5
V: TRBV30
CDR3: CAWGLRQGQETQYF
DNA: TGTGCCTGGGGTCTTAGACAGGGTCAAGAGACCCAGTACTTC

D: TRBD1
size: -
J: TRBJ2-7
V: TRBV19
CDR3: CASSTGGRSSYEQYF
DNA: TGTGCCAGTAGTACAGGGGGTCGTAGCTCCTACGAGCAGTACTTC

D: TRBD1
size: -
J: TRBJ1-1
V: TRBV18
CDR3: CASSRRTGGDTEAFF
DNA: TGTGCCAGCTCACGAAGGACAGGGGGTGACACTGAAGCTTTCTTT

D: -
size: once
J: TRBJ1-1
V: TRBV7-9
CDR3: CSSSLPSQTGNTEAFF
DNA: TGTTCCAGCAGCTTACCCAGTCAAACAGGGAACACTGAAGCTTTCTTT

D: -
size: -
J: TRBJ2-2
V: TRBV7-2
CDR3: CASTREGGANTGELFF
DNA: TGTGCCAGCACCAGGGAGGGGGGGGCAAACACCGGGGAGCTGTTTTTT

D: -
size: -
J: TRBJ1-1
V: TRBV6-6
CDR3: CASTYDTEAFF
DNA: TGTGCCAGCACCTATGACACTGAAGCTTTCTTT